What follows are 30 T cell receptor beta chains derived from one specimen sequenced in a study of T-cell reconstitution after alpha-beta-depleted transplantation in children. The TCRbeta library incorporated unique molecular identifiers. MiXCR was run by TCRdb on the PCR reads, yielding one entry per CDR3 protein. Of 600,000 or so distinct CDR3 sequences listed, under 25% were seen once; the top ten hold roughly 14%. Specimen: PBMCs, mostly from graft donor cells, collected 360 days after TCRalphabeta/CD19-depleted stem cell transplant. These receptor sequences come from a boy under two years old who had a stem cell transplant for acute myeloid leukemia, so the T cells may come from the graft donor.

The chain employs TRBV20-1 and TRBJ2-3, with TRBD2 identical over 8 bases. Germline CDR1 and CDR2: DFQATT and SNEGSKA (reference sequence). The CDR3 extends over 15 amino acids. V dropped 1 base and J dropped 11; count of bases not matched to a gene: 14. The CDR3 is CSARGLAGGQGLQYF. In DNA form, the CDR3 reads TGCAGTGCTAGAGGCCTAGCGGGTGGCCAAGGGTTGCAGTATTTT.

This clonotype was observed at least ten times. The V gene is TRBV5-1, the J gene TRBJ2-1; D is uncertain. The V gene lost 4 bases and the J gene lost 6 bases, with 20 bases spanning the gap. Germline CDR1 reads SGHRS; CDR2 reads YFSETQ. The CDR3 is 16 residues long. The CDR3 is CASSIPERDVGNEQFF. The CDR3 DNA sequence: TGCGCCAGCAGCATACCCGAACGAGATGTTGGCAATGAGCAGTTCTTC.

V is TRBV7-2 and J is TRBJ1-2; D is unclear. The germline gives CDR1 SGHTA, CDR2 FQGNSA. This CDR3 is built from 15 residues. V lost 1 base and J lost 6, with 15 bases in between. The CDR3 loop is CASSLVLSGSNGYTF. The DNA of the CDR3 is TGTGCCAGCAGCTTAGTATTATCGGGGAGCAATGGCTACACCTTC.

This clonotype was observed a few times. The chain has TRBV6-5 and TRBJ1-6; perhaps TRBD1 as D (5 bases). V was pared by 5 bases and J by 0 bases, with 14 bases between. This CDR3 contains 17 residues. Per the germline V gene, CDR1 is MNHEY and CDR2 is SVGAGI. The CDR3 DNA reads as TGTGCCAGCAGTACCCTTGAGGGGCGCTCCTATAATTCACCCCTCCACTTT. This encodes CASSTLEGRSYNSPLHF.

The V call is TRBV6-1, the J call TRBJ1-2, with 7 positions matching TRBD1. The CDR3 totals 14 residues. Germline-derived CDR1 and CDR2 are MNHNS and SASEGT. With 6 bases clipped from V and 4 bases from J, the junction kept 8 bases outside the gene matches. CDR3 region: CASRQQGTVYGYTF. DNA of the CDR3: TGTGCCAGCAGGCAACAGGGGACCGTCTATGGCTACACCTTC.

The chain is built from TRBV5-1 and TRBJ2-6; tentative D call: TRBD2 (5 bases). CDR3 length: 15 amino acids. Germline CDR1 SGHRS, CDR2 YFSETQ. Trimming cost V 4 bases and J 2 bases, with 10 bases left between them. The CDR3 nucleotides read TGCGCCAGCAGCCTCCCCGGGGCTGGGGCCAACGTCCTGACTTTC. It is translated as CASSLPGAGANVLTF.

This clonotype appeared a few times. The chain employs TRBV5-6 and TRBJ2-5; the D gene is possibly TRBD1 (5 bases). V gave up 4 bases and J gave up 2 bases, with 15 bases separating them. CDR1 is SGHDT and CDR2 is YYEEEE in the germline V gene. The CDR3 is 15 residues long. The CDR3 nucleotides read TGTGCCAGCAGCCAGGGTTATGGGCCTCAAGAGACCCAGTACTTC. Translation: CASSQGYGPQETQYF. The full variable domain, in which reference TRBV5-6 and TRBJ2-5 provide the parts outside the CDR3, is DAGVTQSPTHLIKTRGQQVTLRCSPKSGHDTVSWYQQALGQGPQFIFQYYEEEERQRGNFPDRFSGHQFPNYSSELNVNALLLGDSALYLCASSQGYGPQETQYFGPGTRLLVL.

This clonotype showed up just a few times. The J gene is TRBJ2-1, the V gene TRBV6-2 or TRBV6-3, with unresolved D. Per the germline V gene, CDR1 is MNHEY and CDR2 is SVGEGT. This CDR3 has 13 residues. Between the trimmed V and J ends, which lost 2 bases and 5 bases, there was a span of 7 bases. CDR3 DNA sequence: TGTGCCAGCAGTTACCCCCTACACAATGAGCAGTTCTTC. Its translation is CASSYPLHNEQFF.

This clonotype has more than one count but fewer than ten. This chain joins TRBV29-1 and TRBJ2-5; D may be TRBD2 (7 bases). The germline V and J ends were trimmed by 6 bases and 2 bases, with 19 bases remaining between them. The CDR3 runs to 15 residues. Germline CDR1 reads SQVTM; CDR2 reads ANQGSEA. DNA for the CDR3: TGCAGCGTAAAGGGGGGGGTACTATGGCAAGAGACCCAGTACTTC. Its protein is CSVKGGVLWQETQYF.

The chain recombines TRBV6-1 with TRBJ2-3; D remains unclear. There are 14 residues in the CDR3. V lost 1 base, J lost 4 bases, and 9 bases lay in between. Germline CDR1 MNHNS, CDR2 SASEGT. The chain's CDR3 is CASSEGLRPDTQYF. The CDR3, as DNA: TGTGCCAGCAGTGAAGGGTTGAGGCCAGATACGCAGTATTTT.

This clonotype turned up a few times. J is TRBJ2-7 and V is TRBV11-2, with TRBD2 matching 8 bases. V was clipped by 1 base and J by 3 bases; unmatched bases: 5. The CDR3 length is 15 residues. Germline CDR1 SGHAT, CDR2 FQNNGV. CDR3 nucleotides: TGTGCCAGCAGCTTAGGGCTAGCGGGTTTCTACGAGCAGTACGTC. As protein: CASSLGLAGFYEQYV.

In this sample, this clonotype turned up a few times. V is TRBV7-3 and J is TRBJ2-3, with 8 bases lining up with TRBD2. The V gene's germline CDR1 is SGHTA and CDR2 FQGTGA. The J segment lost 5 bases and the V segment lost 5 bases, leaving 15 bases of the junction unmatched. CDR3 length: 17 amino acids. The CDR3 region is CASSPQGLSGGRDTQYF. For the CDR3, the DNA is TGTGCCAGCAGCCCCCAGGGACTAAGCGGGGGTAGAGATACGCAGTATTTT. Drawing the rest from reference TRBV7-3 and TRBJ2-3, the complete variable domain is GAGVSQTPSNKVTEKGKYVELRCDPISGHTALYWYRQSLGQGPEFLIYFQGTGAADDSGLPNDRFFAVRPEGSVSTLKIQRTERGDSAVYLCASSPQGLSGGRDTQYFGPGTRLTVL.

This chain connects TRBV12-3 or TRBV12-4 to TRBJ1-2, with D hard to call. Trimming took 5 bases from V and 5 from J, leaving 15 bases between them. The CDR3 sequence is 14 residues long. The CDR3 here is CASSAIGLSYGYTF. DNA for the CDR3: TGTGCCAGCAGTGCTATCGGACTGTCGTATGGCTACACCTTC.

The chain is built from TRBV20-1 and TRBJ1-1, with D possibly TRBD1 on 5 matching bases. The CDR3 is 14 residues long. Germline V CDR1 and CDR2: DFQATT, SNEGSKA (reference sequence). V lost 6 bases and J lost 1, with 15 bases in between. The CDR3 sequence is CSAHYLGQNTEAFF. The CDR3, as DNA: TGCAGTGCCCATTACCTAGGACAGAACACTGAAGCTTTCTTT.

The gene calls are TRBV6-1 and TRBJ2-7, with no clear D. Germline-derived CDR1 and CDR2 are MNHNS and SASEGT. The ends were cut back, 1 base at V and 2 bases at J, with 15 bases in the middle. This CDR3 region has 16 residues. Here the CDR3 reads CASSEVPHHLAYEQYV. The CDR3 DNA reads TGTGCCAGCAGTGAAGTTCCCCACCATCTCGCCTACGAGCAGTACGTC.

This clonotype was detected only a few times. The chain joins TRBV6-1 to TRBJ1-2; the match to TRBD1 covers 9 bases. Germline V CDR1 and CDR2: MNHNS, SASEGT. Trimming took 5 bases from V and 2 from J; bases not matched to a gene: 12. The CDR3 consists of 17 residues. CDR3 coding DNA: TGTGCCAGCAGTCCTTTAGCGGACAGGGGTTGGAACTATGGCTACACCTTC. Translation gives CASSPLADRGWNYGYTF.

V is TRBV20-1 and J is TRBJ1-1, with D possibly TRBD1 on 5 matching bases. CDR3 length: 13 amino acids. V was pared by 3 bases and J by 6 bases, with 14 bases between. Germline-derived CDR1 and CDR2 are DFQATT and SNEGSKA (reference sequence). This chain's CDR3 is CSARGSPGPEAFF. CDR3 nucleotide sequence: TGCAGTGCTAGGGGTTCACCGGGGCCTGAAGCTTTCTTT.

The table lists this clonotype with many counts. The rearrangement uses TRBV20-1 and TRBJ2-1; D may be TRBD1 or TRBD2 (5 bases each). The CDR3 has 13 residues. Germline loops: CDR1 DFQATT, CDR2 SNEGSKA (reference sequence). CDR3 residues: CSPLMPGPGEQFF. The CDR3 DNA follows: TGCAGCCCGCTCATGCCGGGGCCGGGTGAGCAGTTCTTC.

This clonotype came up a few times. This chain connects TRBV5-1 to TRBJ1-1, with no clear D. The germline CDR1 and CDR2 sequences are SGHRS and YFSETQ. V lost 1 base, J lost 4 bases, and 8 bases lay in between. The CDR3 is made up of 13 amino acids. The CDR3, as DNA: TGCGCCAGCAGCTTGAACGGGGTCACTGAAGCTTTCTTT. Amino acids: CASSLNGVTEAFF.

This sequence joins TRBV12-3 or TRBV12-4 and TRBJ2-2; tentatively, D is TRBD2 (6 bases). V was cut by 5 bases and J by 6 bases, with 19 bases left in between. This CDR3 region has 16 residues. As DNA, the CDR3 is TGTGCCAGCAGTGAAAATGGGGGGATAGCGTCCGGGGAGCTGTTTTTT. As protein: CASSENGGIASGELFF.

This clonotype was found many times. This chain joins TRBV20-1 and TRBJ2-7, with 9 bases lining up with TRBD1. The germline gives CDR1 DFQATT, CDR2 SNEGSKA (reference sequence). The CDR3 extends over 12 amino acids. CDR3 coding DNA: TGCAGCGCCTCCGGGACAGGGAAAAAGCAGTACTTC. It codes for CSASGTGKKQYF.

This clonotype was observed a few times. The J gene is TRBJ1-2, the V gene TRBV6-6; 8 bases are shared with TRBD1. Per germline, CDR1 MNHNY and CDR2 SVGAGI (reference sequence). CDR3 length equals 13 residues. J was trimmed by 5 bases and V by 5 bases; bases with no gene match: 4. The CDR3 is CASSTGGEYGYTF. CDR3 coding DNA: TGTGCCAGCAGTACAGGGGGTGAATATGGCTACACCTTC.

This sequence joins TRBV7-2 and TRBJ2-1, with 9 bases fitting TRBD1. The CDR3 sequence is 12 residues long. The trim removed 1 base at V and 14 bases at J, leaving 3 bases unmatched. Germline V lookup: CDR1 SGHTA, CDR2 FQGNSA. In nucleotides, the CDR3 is TGTGCCAGCAGCTTAGGGACAGGGGTTAAGTTCTTC. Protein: CASSLGTGVKFF.

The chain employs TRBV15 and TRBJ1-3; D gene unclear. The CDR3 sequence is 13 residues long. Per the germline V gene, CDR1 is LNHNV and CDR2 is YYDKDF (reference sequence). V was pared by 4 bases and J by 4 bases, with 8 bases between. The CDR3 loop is CATSIDRGNTIYF. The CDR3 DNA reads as TGTGCCACCAGCATAGATCGGGGAAACACCATATATTTT.

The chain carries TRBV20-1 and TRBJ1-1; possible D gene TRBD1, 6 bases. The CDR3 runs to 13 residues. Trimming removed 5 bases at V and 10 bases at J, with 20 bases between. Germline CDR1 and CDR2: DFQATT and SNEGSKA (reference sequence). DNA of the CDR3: TGCAGTGCTGAACTCACAACAGGGATCAGAGCTTTCTTT. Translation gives CSAELTTGIRAFF.

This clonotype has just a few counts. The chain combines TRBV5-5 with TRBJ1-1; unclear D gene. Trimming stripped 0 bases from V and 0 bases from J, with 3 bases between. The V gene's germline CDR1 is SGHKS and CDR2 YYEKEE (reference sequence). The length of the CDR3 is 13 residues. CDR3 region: CASSLDMNTEAFF. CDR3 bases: TGTGCCAGCAGCTTGGACATGAACACTGAAGCTTTCTTT. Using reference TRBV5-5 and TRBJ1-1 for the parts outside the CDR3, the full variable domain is DAGVTQSPTHLIKTRGQQVTLRCSPISGHKSVSWYQQVLGQGPQFIFQYYEKEERGRGNFPDRFSARQFPNYSSELNVNALLLGDSALYLCASSLDMNTEAFFGQGTRLTVV.

CDR3 DNA sequence: TGTGCTAGTGGTTTCGGGGGTACCTACGAGCAGTACTTC. Its translation is CASGFGGTYEQYF. This chain links TRBV12-5 with TRBJ2-7, with D maybe TRBD2 (6 bases). V lost 3 bases, J lost 2 bases, and 8 bases lay in between. Germline CDR1 and CDR2: LGHNT and FRNRAP. This CDR3 comprises 13 residues. Full variable domain (rest looked up from reference TRBV12-5 and TRBJ2-7): DARVTQTPRHKVTEMGQEVTMRCQPILGHNTVFWYRQTMMQGLELLAYFRNRAPLDDSGMPKDRFSAEMPDATLATLKIQPSEPRDSAVYFCASGFGGTYEQYFGPGTRLTVT.

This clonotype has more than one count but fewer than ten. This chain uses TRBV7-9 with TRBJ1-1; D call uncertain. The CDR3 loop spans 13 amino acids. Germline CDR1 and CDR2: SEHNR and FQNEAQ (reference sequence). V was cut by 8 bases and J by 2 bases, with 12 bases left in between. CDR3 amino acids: CASLMAGNTEAFF. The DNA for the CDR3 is TGTGCCAGCTTGATGGCCGGAAACACTGAAGCTTTCTTT.

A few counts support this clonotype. The CDR3 sequence: CASSYLPGPSRMNTEAFF. The CDR3 nucleotides are TGTGCCAGCAGTTACTTACCAGGGCCCTCCAGGATGAACACTGAAGCTTTCTTT. This chain links TRBV6-5 with TRBJ1-1; a possible D gene is TRBD1 (5 bases). Germline V gene data show CDR1 as MNHEY and CDR2 as SVGAGI. Trimming pared 1 base from V and 0 bases from J, leaving 18 bases between. CDR3 size: 18 residues.

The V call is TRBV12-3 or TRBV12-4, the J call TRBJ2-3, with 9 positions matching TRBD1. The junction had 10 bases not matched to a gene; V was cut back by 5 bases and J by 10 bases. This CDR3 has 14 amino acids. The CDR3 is CASSPGTGTRAQYF. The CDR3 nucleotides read TGTGCCAGCAGTCCCGGGACAGGGACTCGCGCGCAGTATTTT.